The rows below give T cell receptor beta chains drawn from one sample of a study of T cells in Graves' hyperthyroidism and ophthalmopathy. From the multiplex PCR reads, TCRdb called clonotypes with MiXCR, one entry per CDR3 protein. This sample has nearly 600,000 distinct CDR3 sequences, with approximately 15% found just once. The sample taken for sequencing was blood. The receptors derive from a woman aged 25 to 39 with Graves' hyperthyroidism that later progressed to Graves' ophthalmopathy. The CDR3 runs from the conserved cysteine through the conserved F or W. Fields, in order: V gene, D gene, J gene, clone size, CDR3 protein, CDR3 DNA. The D gene is left open where the match is weak. Clone size, where shown, is once, few, many, or a class for clones that have expanded.

v_call: TRBV6-1
d_call: NA
j_call: TRBJ1-4
clone_size: many
cdr3_aa: CASSEGHWTLDEKLFF
cdr3_nt: TGTGCCAGCAGTGAAGGACACTGGACACTCGATGAAAAACTGTTTTTT

v_call: TRBV24-1
d_call: NA
j_call: TRBJ1-5
clone_size: many
cdr3_aa: CATSDSGFNQPQHF
cdr3_nt: TGTGCCACCAGTGATAGCGGATTCAATCAGCCCCAGCATTTT

v_call: TRBV3-1
d_call: TRBD2
j_call: TRBJ2-2
clone_size: few
cdr3_aa: CASSLSGSGGELFF
cdr3_nt: TGTGCCAGCAGTCTGAGCGGGAGCGGCGGGGAGCTGTTTTTT

v_call: TRBV27
d_call: NA
j_call: TRBJ2-5
clone_size: many
cdr3_aa: CASSFSGADQETQYF
cdr3_nt: TGTGCCAGCAGTTTTAGCGGAGCGGATCAAGAGACCCAGTACTTC

v_call: TRBV7-9
d_call: NA
j_call: TRBJ2-5
clone_size: few
cdr3_aa: CASSLVGRMETQYF
cdr3_nt: TGTGCCAGCAGCTTAGTTGGTAGAATGGAGACCCAGTACTTC

v_call: TRBV27
d_call: NA
j_call: TRBJ2-7
clone_size: NA
cdr3_aa: CASSWEGGHEQYF
cdr3_nt: TGTGCCAGCAGTTGGGAGGGGGGCCACGAGCAGTACTTC

v_call: TRBV3-1
d_call: TRBD1
j_call: TRBJ2-6
clone_size: NA
cdr3_aa: CASSSTGGSAGANVPTF
cdr3_nt: TGTGCCAGCAGCTCGACAGGGGGCTCTGCTGGGGCCAACGTCCCGACTTTC

v_call: TRBV7-9
d_call: NA
j_call: TRBJ1-1
clone_size: many
cdr3_aa: CASSMPRIGRGEAFF
cdr3_nt: TGTGCCAGCAGCATGCCCAGGATTGGTCGGGGTGAAGCTTTCTTT

v_call: TRBV11-2
d_call: NA
j_call: TRBJ2-1
clone_size: many
cdr3_aa: CASSLDALATGVLRNEQFF
cdr3_nt: TGTGCCAGCAGCTTAGATGCCCTCGCGACGGGGGTTTTGAGGAATGAGCAGTTCTTC

v_call: TRBV7-2
d_call: NA
j_call: TRBJ2-2
clone_size: NA
cdr3_aa: CASSIVGTGELFF
cdr3_nt: TGTGCCAGCAGCATCGTTGGCACCGGGGAGCTGTTTTTT

v_call: TRBV7-2
d_call: TRBD1
j_call: TRBJ1-2
clone_size: many
cdr3_aa: CASSLNPSTGANYGYTF
cdr3_nt: TGTGCCAGCAGCTTAAACCCCTCCACAGGGGCTAACTATGGCTACACCTTC

v_call: TRBV7-2
d_call: NA
j_call: TRBJ2-2
clone_size: few
cdr3_aa: CASSLTLSRAGELFF
cdr3_nt: TGTGCCAGCAGCTTAACCCTTAGCCGCGCCGGGGAGCTGTTTTTT

v_call: TRBV9
d_call: NA
j_call: TRBJ2-2
clone_size: NA
cdr3_aa: CASTPLGSSNTGELFF
cdr3_nt: TGTGCCAGCACCCCGCTCGGGAGTTCGAACACCGGGGAGCTGTTTTTT

v_call: TRBV27
d_call: TRBD1
j_call: TRBJ1-6
clone_size: many
cdr3_aa: CASRQQLTATRMGQGTSPLHF
cdr3_nt: TGTGCCAGCAGACAACAATTGACGGCAACGAGAATGGGACAGGGGACCTCACCCCTCCACTTT

v_call: TRBV7-2
d_call: TRBD2
j_call: TRBJ2-1
clone_size: many
cdr3_aa: CASSLSGRADRQFF
cdr3_nt: TGTGCCAGCAGCCTTAGCGGGAGGGCCGATAGGCAGTTCTTC

v_call: TRBV19
d_call: NA
j_call: TRBJ1-1
clone_size: many
cdr3_aa: CATASMNTEAFF
cdr3_nt: TGTGCCACTGCGAGCATGAACACTGAAGCTTTCTTT

v_call: TRBV12-3/TRBV12-4
d_call: NA
j_call: TRBJ2-2
clone_size: many
cdr3_aa: CASSLARQVGGELFF
cdr3_nt: TGTGCCAGCAGTTTAGCGAGGCAGGTCGGCGGGGAGCTGTTTTTT

v_call: TRBV24-1
d_call: NA
j_call: TRBJ2-3
clone_size: many
cdr3_aa: CATSDGVGTDTQYF
cdr3_nt: TGTGCCACCAGTGATGGGGTCGGCACAGATACGCAGTATTTT

v_call: TRBV7-8
d_call: NA
j_call: TRBJ2-1
clone_size: few
cdr3_aa: CASSSAGTLFNEQFF
cdr3_nt: TGTGCCAGCAGCTCCGCCGGGACCCTATTCAATGAGCAGTTCTTC

v_call: TRBV11-3
d_call: TRBD1
j_call: TRBJ2-3
clone_size: NA
cdr3_aa: CASRPGTGGRTDTQYF
cdr3_nt: TGTGCCAGCAGACCGGGGACAGGGGGCAGAACAGATACGCAGTATTTT

v_call: TRBV3-1
d_call: TRBD2
j_call: TRBJ2-7
clone_size: many
cdr3_aa: CASSQAQRETYEQYF
cdr3_nt: TGTGCCAGCAGCCAAGCTCAGCGGGAGACCTACGAGCAGTACTTC

v_call: TRBV6-1
d_call: TRBD2
j_call: TRBJ2-3
clone_size: NA
cdr3_aa: CASSLAGGPDDTQYF
cdr3_nt: TGTGCCAGCAGCTTAGCGGGAGGGCCCGATGATACGCAGTATTTT

v_call: TRBV24-1
d_call: NA
j_call: TRBJ2-3
clone_size: many
cdr3_aa: CATSGTGWAPDTQYF
cdr3_nt: TGTGCCACCAGTGGCACAGGGTGGGCCCCAGATACGCAGTATTTT

v_call: TRBV12-3/TRBV12-4
d_call: TRBD1
j_call: TRBJ1-2
clone_size: many
cdr3_aa: CASSGDRARYTF
cdr3_nt: TGTGCCAGCAGTGGAGACAGGGCCCGCTACACCTTC

v_call: TRBV10-3
d_call: TRBD1
j_call: TRBJ2-7
clone_size: many
cdr3_aa: CALGTANEQYF
cdr3_nt: TGTGCCCTCGGGACAGCGAACGAGCAGTACTTC

v_call: TRBV7-2
d_call: NA
j_call: TRBJ2-3
clone_size: many
cdr3_aa: CASSPPVAADTQYF
cdr3_nt: TGTGCCAGCAGCCCCCCCGTGGCGGCAGATACGCAGTATTTT

v_call: TRBV6-1
d_call: NA
j_call: TRBJ2-2
clone_size: many
cdr3_aa: CASSEAIGLGRLFF
cdr3_nt: TGTGCCAGCAGTGAAGCTATCGGGTTAGGGAGGCTGTTTTTT

v_call: TRBV28
d_call: TRBD1
j_call: TRBJ2-1
clone_size: many
cdr3_aa: CASTRQGRNEQFF
cdr3_nt: TGTGCCAGCACCCGACAGGGGCGGAATGAGCAGTTCTTC

v_call: TRBV5-1
d_call: TRBD2
j_call: TRBJ2-2
clone_size: NA
cdr3_aa: CASSLVGLAGVEGGTGELFF
cdr3_nt: TGCGCCAGCAGCTTGGTGGGACTAGCGGGAGTCGAAGGGGGAACCGGGGAGCTGTTTTTT

v_call: TRBV7-2
d_call: NA
j_call: TRBJ2-3
clone_size: many
cdr3_aa: CASSLRLTPGAELGTDTQYF
cdr3_nt: TGTGCCAGCAGCTTAAGGCTCACTCCGGGTGCCGAACTCGGGACAGATACGCAGTATTTT

v_call: TRBV20-1
d_call: TRBD1
j_call: TRBJ2-2
clone_size: NA
cdr3_aa: CSARGVGGPGELFF
cdr3_nt: TGCAGTGCTAGAGGGGTAGGGGGCCCCGGGGAGCTGTTTTTT